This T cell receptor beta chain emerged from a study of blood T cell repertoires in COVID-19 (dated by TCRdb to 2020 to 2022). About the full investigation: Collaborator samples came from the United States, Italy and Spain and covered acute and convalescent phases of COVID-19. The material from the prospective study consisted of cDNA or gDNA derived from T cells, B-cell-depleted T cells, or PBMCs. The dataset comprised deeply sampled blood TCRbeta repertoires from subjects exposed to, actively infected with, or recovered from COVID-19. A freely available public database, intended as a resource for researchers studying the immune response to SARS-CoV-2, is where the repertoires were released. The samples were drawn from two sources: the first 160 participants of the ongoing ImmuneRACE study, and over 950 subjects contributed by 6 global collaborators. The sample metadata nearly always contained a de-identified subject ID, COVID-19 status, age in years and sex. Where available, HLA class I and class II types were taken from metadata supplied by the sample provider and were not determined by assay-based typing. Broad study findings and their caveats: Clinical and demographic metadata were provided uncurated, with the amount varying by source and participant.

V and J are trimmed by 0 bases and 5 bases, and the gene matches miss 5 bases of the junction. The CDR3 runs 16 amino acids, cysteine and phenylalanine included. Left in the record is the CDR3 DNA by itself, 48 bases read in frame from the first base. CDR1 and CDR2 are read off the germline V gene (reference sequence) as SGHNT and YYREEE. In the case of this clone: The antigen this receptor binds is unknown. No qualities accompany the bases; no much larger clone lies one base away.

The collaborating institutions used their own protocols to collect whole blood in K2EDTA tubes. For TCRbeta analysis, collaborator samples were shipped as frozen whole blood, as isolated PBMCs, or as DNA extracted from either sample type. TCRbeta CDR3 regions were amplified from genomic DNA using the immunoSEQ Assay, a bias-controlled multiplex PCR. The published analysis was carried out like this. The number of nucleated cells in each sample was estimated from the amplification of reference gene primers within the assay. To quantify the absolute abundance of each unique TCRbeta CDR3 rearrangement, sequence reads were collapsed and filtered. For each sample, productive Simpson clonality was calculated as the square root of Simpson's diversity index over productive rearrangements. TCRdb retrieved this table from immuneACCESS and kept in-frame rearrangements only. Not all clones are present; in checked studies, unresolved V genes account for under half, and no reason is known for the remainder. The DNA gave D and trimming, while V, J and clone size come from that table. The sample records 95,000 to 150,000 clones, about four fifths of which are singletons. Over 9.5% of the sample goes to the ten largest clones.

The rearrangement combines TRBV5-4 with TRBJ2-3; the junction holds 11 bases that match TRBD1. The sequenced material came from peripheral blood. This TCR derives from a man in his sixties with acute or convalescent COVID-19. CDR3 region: CASSLVRDRGGDTQYF. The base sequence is TGTGCCAGCAGCTTGGTTAGGGACAGGGGGGGAGATACGCAGTATTTT.